The 9 T cell receptor beta chains presented below share a single source sample, sequenced in a study of cytomegalovirus exposure and HLA in healthy donors. A multiplex PCR was run with 60 Vbeta primers and 13 Jbeta primers. This table comes from immunoSEQ multiplex PCR, and its TCRdb copy is limited to in-frame clones, with some not included. The sample carries 95,000 to 150,000 clones, 63% recorded once. What was sequenced was PBMCs. All receptors derive from a man between 40 and 49 years old in good health and CMV-seropositive.

The chain links TRBV9 to TRBJ2-7; D gene ambiguous. Looked up from germline, CDR1 is SGDLS and CDR2 is YYNGEE. The V and J ends lost 4 bases and 5 bases respectively, with 22 bases between them. The CDR3 runs 16 residues. The CDR3 bases are TGTGCCAGCAGCCCGAGAGGTATCGACCTGAACAACGAGCAGTACTTC. Its protein is CASSPRGIDLNNEQYF. The whole variable domain, remainder taken from reference TRBV9 and TRBJ2-7, is DSGVTQTPKHLITATGQRVTLRCSPRSGDLSVYWYQQSLDQGLQFLIQYYNGEERAKGNILERFSAQQFPDLHSELNLSSLELGDSALYFCASSPRGIDLNNEQYFGPGTRLTVT.

The chain has TRBV2 and TRBJ2-3, with 9 bases lining up with TRBD1. Germline V gene sequence: CDR1 SNHLY, CDR2 FYNNEI. After removal of 8 bases from V and 2 bases from J, the junction contained 5 bases not matched to a gene. The CDR3 extends over 14 amino acids. CDR3: CASQQGASTDTQYF. The CDR3 DNA reads TGTGCCAGCCAACAGGGGGCGTCCACAGATACGCAGTATTTT. Variable domain in full (rest from reference TRBV2 and TRBJ2-3): EPEVTQTPSHQVTQMGQEVILRCVPISNHLYFYWYRQILGQKVEFLVSFYNNEISEKSEIFDDQFSVERPDGSNFTLKIRSTKLEDSAMYFCASQQGASTDTQYFGPGTRLTVL.

This chain uses TRBV29-1 with TRBJ1-2; tentatively, D is TRBD1 (6 bases). CDR1 SQVTM and CDR2 ANQGSEA come from the germline V gene. V lost 0 bases, J lost 8 bases, and 13 bases lay in between. This CDR3 comprises 13 residues. For the CDR3, the DNA is TGCAGCGTTGAAGACCGGTCAGGGGACGGCTACACCTTC. Its translation is CSVEDRSGDGYTF.

The chain employs TRBV7-3 and TRBJ1-2; 8 bases fit TRBD1. The V and J ends lost 4 bases and 6 bases, in that order; junction bases with no gene match: 10. The CDR3 extends over 15 amino acids. Germline V lookup: CDR1 SGHTA, CDR2 FQGTGA. CDR3 nucleotide sequence: TGTGCCAGCAGCTCCGGGACAGGTTCGGTGGATGGCTACACCTTC. This codes for CASSSGTGSVDGYTF.

The chain couples TRBV28 to TRBJ2-2; 9 positions agree with TRBD2. Per the germline V gene, CDR1 is MDHEN and CDR2 is SYDVKM. The CDR3 is made up of 19 amino acids. V dropped 4 bases and J dropped 2; count of bases not matched to a gene: 14. CDR3 sequence reads: CASSSIPTSGPGNTGELFF. The CDR3 nucleotides are TGTGCCAGCAGTTCAATTCCGACTAGCGGCCCCGGCAACACCGGGGAGCTGTTTTTT.

This chain uses TRBV6-6 with TRBJ1-5; 8 bases align to TRBD1. This CDR3 has 15 residues. Unmatched junction bases numbered 5, after V lost 5 bases and J lost 2 bases. Germline V gene lookup returns CDR1 MNHNY and CDR2 SVGAGI (reference sequence). The CDR3 loop is CASSHRDRRNQPQHF. CDR3 nucleotide sequence: TGTGCCAGCAGTCACCGGGACAGGCGCAATCAGCCCCAGCATTTT.

The V and J genes are TRBV7-3 and TRBJ1-2; no clear D. The CDR3 extends over 16 amino acids. Trimming pared 1 base from V and 8 bases from J, leaving 20 bases between. Germline V gene data show CDR1 as SGHTA and CDR2 as FQGTGA. The CDR3 nucleotides read TGTGCCAGCAGCTTAAGTGCAACACGAAGCGTACGCGGCTACACCTTC. It specifies CASSLSATRSVRGYTF.

The chain employs TRBV28 and TRBJ1-4; tentative D call: TRBD1 (5 bases). The CDR3 is 14 amino acids. Germline V gives CDR1 MDHEN, CDR2 SYDVKM. The ends were cut back, 2 bases at V and 5 bases at J, with 9 bases in the middle. CDR3 DNA sequence: TGTGCCAGCAGTTTACCCCACAGGAATGAAAAACTGTTTTTT. Protein sequence: CASSLPHRNEKLFF.

The J gene is TRBJ2-5, the V gene TRBV5-1; 7 bases agree with TRBD2. CDR1 is SGHRS and CDR2 is YFSETQ in the germline V gene. The V segment lost 5 bases and the J segment 1 base; nucleotides outside the gene matches: 8. The length of the CDR3 is 15 residues. The CDR3 coding sequence is TGCGCCAGCAGGGTTCTCGGGGGGTTCCAAGAGACCCAGTACTTC. Encoded protein: CASRVLGGFQETQYF. Using reference TRBV5-1 and TRBJ2-5 for the parts outside the CDR3, the full variable domain is KAGVTQTPRYLIKTRGQQVTLSCSPISGHRSVSWYQQTPGQGLQFLFEYFSETQRNKGNFPGRFSGRQFSNSRSEMNVSTLELGDSALYLCASRVLGGFQETQYFGPGTRLLVL.